One sample yielded the 29 T cell receptor beta chains listed below, sequenced in a study of CD8+ T cells in alopecia areata. Extraction of RNA preceded its reverse transcription into cDNA, which served as the sequencing template. TCRdb's table, derived via immunoSEQ multiplex PCR, lists solely in-frame clones and lacks some. The table includes 150,000 or so clones, 45% to 60% detected once. Sequencing used CD4+ T cells sorted from blood. Receptor source: a human donor in good health.

This clone was picked up a small number of times. This chain links TRBV10-1 with TRBJ2-5; D remains unclear. The V end was cut by 4 bases, the J end by 3 bases, with 6 bases between. This CDR3 has 12 amino acids. CDR1 WNHNN and CDR2 SYGVQD come from the germline V gene (reference sequence). The CDR3 DNA reads as TGCGCCAGCAGTGGGCCCGAAGAGACCCAGTACTTC. Translating gives CASSGPEETQYF.

This chain connects TRBV12-5 to TRBJ2-7; D call uncertain. This CDR3 is built from 11 residues. V lost 1 base and J lost 7, with 5 bases in between. Germline V CDR1 and CDR2: LGHNT, FRNRAP. The CDR3 loop reads CASGLAWEQYF. CDR3 sequence (DNA): TGTGCTAGTGGTTTGGCATGGGAGCAGTACTTC. Based on the CDR3 plus reference TRBV12-5 and TRBJ2-7, the full variable domain is DARVTQTPRHKVTEMGQEVTMRCQPILGHNTVFWYRQTMMQGLELLAYFRNRAPLDDSGMPKDRFSAEMPDATLATLKIQPSEPRDSAVYFCASGLAWEQYFGPGTRLTVT.

The chain is built from TRBV30 and TRBJ2-1; D ambiguous. Germline CDR1 GTSNPN, CDR2 SVGIG (reference sequence). Trimming left V 1 base short and J 5 bases short, with 3 bases between. This CDR3 has 11 residues. The DNA for the CDR3 is TGTGCCTGGAGTGAGCACAATGAGCAGTTCTTC. Protein: CAWSEHNEQFF.

This clone has only a few counts. The V call is TRBV28, the J call TRBJ1-1; a possible D gene is TRBD1 (6 bases). The germline gives CDR1 MDHEN, CDR2 SYDVKM. Between the trimmed V and J ends, which lost 5 bases and 12 bases, there was a span of 16 bases. The CDR3 is 12 residues long. CDR3 sequence: CASSTNRVLTFF. The CDR3 DNA reads as TGTGCCAGCAGTACGAACAGGGTATTGACTTTCTTT.

The chain has TRBV27 and TRBJ1-1, with a tentative D call TRBD1 (5 bases). Germline V gene data show CDR1 as MNHEY and CDR2 as SMNVEV (reference sequence). V was shortened by 5 bases and J by 5 bases, with 15 bases between the two germline ends. The CDR3 is made up of 14 amino acids. CDR3 DNA sequence: TGTGCCAGCAGTCCCCATGGGGGAGGAACTGAAGCTTTCTTT. Its translation is CASSPHGGGTEAFF.

The chain uses TRBV20-1 and TRBJ2-7; D might be TRBD2 (5 bases). Germline V gene data show CDR1 as DFQATT and CDR2 as SNEGSKA (reference sequence). CDR3 length: 10 amino acids. Trimming shortened V by 6 bases and J by 3 bases, and 6 bases separated the two germline ends. The CDR3 loop reads CSAGDYEQYF. In DNA form, the CDR3 reads TGCAGTGCCGGGGACTACGAGCAGTACTTC.

The rearrangement links TRBV6-6 to TRBJ2-1; 12 positions match TRBD2. With 6 bases clipped from V and 7 bases from J, the junction kept 4 bases outside the gene matches. The CDR3 extends over 14 amino acids. From germline, CDR1 is MNHNY and CDR2 SVGAGI (reference sequence). The CDR3 protein is CASSPSGRGNEQFF. DNA for the CDR3: TGTGCCAGCAGCCCTAGCGGGAGGGGAAATGAGCAGTTCTTC.

The chain recombines TRBV18 with TRBJ1-1; D ambiguous. Germline values: CDR1 KGHSH, CDR2 LQKENI. This CDR3 has 13 amino acids. V was trimmed by 6 bases and J by 0 bases, leaving 8 bases between them. CDR3 DNA sequence: TGTGCCAGCTCCTTAGGAATGAACACTGAAGCTTTCTTT. It encodes CASSLGMNTEAFF.

The rearrangement uses TRBV15 and TRBJ2-1; tentatively, D is TRBD1 (5 bases). V lost 1 base, J lost 6 bases, and 10 bases lay in between. Germline CDR1 and CDR2: LNHNV and YYDKDF (reference sequence). This CDR3 spans 14 amino acids. CDR3 amino acids: CATSRVAGFNEQFF. CDR3 DNA: TGTGCCACCAGCAGAGTGGCAGGGTTCAATGAGCAGTTCTTC.

The chain carries TRBV28 and TRBJ2-7; D unclear. Per germline, CDR1 MDHEN and CDR2 SYDVKM. V shed 6 bases and J shed 0 bases, with 15 bases lying between them. This CDR3 is built from 15 residues. Here the CDR3 DNA reads TGTGCCAGCAGCACCCGGATCCGTAGCTCCTACGAGCAGTACTTC. Translating gives CASSTRIRSSYEQYF.

The chain is built from TRBV5-1 and TRBJ2-5; 8 bases match TRBD2. CDR1 is SGHRS and CDR2 is YFSETQ in the germline V gene. The V segment lost 4 bases and the J segment 5 bases; nucleotides outside the gene matches: 7. This CDR3 has 14 residues. The CDR3 region has the DNA TGCGCCAGCAGCGCGGGACTAGACCGGGAGACCCAGTACTTC. Its protein product is CASSAGLDRETQYF.

The rearrangement links TRBV29-1 to TRBJ1-5; D perhaps matches TRBD1 (5 bases). The V end lost 7 bases, the J end lost 4 bases, and 14 bases lay between the germline ends. This CDR3 has 13 residues. Germline V lookup: CDR1 SQVTM, CDR2 ANQGSEA. The CDR3 region has the DNA TGCAGCGCCCGTTCAGGGAGGAATCAGCCCCAGCATTTT. It is translated as CSARSGRNQPQHF.

This clone turned up a few times. The chain couples TRBV28 to TRBJ1-1; D is undetermined. Between the trimmed V and J ends, which lost 4 bases and 7 bases, there was a span of 16 bases. This CDR3 is built from 14 residues. Germline V gene sequence: CDR1 MDHEN, CDR2 SYDVKM. CDR3 nucleotides: TGTGCCAGCAGTTCATCTAAATCGAGACATGAAGCTTTCTTT. Protein sequence: CASSSSKSRHEAFF.

The V gene is TRBV30, the J gene TRBJ2-1; D gene uncertain. Germline V CDR1 and CDR2: GTSNPN, SVGIG (reference sequence). V was clipped by 1 base and J by 5 bases, with 9 bases between them. The CDR3 length is 13 residues. The CDR3 protein is CAWSDFYDNEQFF. The CDR3 coding sequence is TGTGCCTGGAGTGACTTCTATGACAATGAGCAGTTCTTC.

This clone was observed once. This chain connects TRBV7-9 to TRBJ2-2, with TRBD2 identical over 7 bases. The germline CDR1 and CDR2 sequences are SEHNR and FQNEAQ (reference sequence). J was trimmed by 4 bases and V by 4 bases; bases with no gene match: 12. The CDR3 contains 17 residues. The CDR3 coding sequence is TGTGCCAGCAGCTCCATCGCAGGGAGGGCGGGCACCGGGGAGCTGTTTTTT. It is translated as CASSSIAGRAGTGELFF.

The count of this clone is one. This chain joins TRBV4-1 and TRBJ2-7; D possibly corresponds to TRBD1 (5 bases). Trimming shortened V by 6 bases and J by 6 bases, and 9 bases separated the two germline ends. CDR3 length: 11 residues. The germline V gene has CDR1 MGHRA and CDR2 YSYEKL. The CDR3 is CASSGRGEQYF. The CDR3 nucleotides are TGCGCCAGCAGTGGAAGGGGCGAGCAGTACTTC.

This clone was seen only a few times. The sample contains more than one DNA sequence encoding this CDR3. This sequence joins TRBV5-1 and TRBJ2-2; D is undetermined. Trimming removed 0 bases at V and 2 bases at J, with 5 bases between. CDR3 size: 14 residues. Per the germline V gene, CDR1 is SGHRS and CDR2 is YFSETQ. The CDR3 reads CASSLASNTGELFF. CDR3 in DNA: TGCGCCAGCAGCTTGGCCTCAAACACCGGGGAGCTGTTTTTT.

CDR3 residues: CASSAGETQYF. CDR3 in DNA: TGTGCCAGCAGCGCTGGCGAGACCCAGTACTTC. The chain carries TRBV7-2 and TRBJ2-5; D not certain. Looked up from germline, CDR1 is SGHTA and CDR2 is FQGNSA. With 5 bases removed from V and 5 bases from J, the gap between germline ends came to 6 bases. CDR3 length equals 11 residues. The full variable domain, in which reference TRBV7-2 and TRBJ2-5 provide the parts outside the CDR3, is GAGVSQSPSNKVTEKGKDVELRCDPISGHTALYWYRQSLGQGLEFLIYFQGNSAPDKSGLPSDRFSAERTGGSVSTLTIQRTQQEDSAVYLCASSAGETQYFGPGTRLLVL.

This chain connects TRBV18 to TRBJ2-2; 9 positions agree with TRBD1. The ends lost 2 bases at V and 6 bases at J; junction bases unmatched: 4. This CDR3 is 15 amino acids long. Germline loops: CDR1 KGHSH, CDR2 LQKENI. CDR3 DNA: TGTGCCAGCTCACCAAAACAGGGGGCGTCCGGGGAGCTGTTTTTT. It codes for CASSPKQGASGELFF.

The chain has TRBV6-1 and TRBJ2-7; TRBD2 matches at 11 bases. V gave up 6 bases and J gave up 13 bases; unmatched junction bases: 8. The CDR3 loop spans 12 amino acids. Germline assignment: CDR1 MNHNS and CDR2 SASEGT. For the CDR3, the DNA is TGTGCCAGCAGACCAGGACTAGCGGGTGATTACTTC. The encoded protein is CASRPGLAGDYF.

This chain uses TRBV2 with TRBJ2-1; D unresolved. CDR1 SNHLY and CDR2 FYNNEI come from the germline V gene. V gave up 6 bases and J gave up 0 bases, with 6 bases separating them. CDR3 length: 13 residues. The CDR3 DNA sequence: TGTGCCAGCAGGCTGCTCTCCTACAATGAGCAGTTCTTC. Its translation: CASRLLSYNEQFF.

Comments on this clone: The identical CDR3 is also encoded by other nucleotide sequences in the sample. V is TRBV29-1 and J is TRBJ2-5; 14 bases fit TRBD2. Germline V gene data show CDR1 as SQVTM and CDR2 as ANQGSEA. J was trimmed by 4 bases and V by 3 bases; bases with no gene match: 1. The CDR3 has 14 residues. DNA of the CDR3: TGCAGCGTTGAGGGACTAGCGGGAGCAGAGACCCAGTACTTC. Its translation is CSVEGLAGAETQYF.

V is TRBV30 and J is TRBJ2-3; D is possibly TRBD1 (7 bases). The V gene lost 1 base and the J gene lost 5 bases, with 19 bases spanning the gap. The germline gives CDR1 GTSNPN, CDR2 SVGIG (reference sequence). The length of the CDR3 is 16 residues. As DNA, the CDR3 is TGTGCCTGGAGTGGTGGGGGGACAGCTGCACGAGATACGCAGTATTTT. Translating it yields CAWSGGGTAARDTQYF.

The rearrangement links TRBV7-9 to TRBJ1-1; tentatively, D is TRBD1 (5 bases). Germline V gene data show CDR1 as SEHNR and CDR2 as FQNEAQ (reference sequence). Trimming shortened V by 5 bases and J by 5 bases, and 12 bases separated the two germline ends. The CDR3 sequence is 13 residues long. This CDR3 is CASSASGTTEAFF. The CDR3 region has the DNA TGTGCCAGCAGCGCGTCCGGGACGACTGAAGCTTTCTTT.

This clone was recorded a few times. This chain joins TRBV5-1 and TRBJ1-1; D gene uncertain. This CDR3 region has 13 residues. V was shortened by 5 bases and J by 0 bases, with 8 bases between the two germline ends. Germline CDR1 and CDR2: SGHRS and YFSETQ. CDR3 amino acids: CASRATMNTEAFF. The DNA of the CDR3 is TGCGCCAGCAGGGCTACAATGAACACTGAAGCTTTCTTT.

The chain joins TRBV27 to TRBJ2-2, with D maybe TRBD1 (7 bases). This CDR3 contains 16 residues. Trimming left V 6 bases short and J 5 bases short, with 19 bases between. CDR1 is MNHEY and CDR2 is SMNVEV in the germline V gene (reference sequence). The CDR3 loop is CASRQGLGSGTGELFF. The CDR3 coding sequence is TGTGCCAGCAGACAGGGGCTGGGTAGCGGAACCGGGGAGCTGTTTTTT.

The V gene is TRBV29-1, the J gene TRBJ2-3; D is possibly TRBD2 (5 bases). Germline CDR1 and CDR2: SQVTM and ANQGSEA. V dropped 4 bases and J dropped 2 bases, with 7 bases sitting between them. The CDR3 is 12 amino acids. CDR3 DNA sequence: TGCAGCGTTGCGGAGGACACAGATACGCAGTATTTT. This gives the protein CSVAEDTDTQYF.

The chain couples TRBV2 to TRBJ1-1; D is unclear. This CDR3 is built from 13 residues. The V end was cut by 0 bases, the J end by 1 base, with 3 bases between. CDR1 SNHLY and CDR2 FYNNEI come from the germline V gene. CDR3 region: CASSEAGNTEAFF. Here the CDR3 DNA reads TGTGCCAGCAGTGAAGCCGGGAACACTGAAGCTTTCTTT.

The V and J genes are TRBV11-2 and TRBJ2-5; possibly TRBD1 for D (5 bases). The CDR3 loop spans 13 amino acids. V was pared by 5 bases and J by 4 bases, with 11 bases between. Germline CDR1 reads SGHAT; CDR2 reads FQNNGV. CDR3 region: CASSRIRGETQYF. The CDR3 nucleotides read TGTGCCAGCAGCCGAATTAGGGGAGAGACCCAGTACTTC.